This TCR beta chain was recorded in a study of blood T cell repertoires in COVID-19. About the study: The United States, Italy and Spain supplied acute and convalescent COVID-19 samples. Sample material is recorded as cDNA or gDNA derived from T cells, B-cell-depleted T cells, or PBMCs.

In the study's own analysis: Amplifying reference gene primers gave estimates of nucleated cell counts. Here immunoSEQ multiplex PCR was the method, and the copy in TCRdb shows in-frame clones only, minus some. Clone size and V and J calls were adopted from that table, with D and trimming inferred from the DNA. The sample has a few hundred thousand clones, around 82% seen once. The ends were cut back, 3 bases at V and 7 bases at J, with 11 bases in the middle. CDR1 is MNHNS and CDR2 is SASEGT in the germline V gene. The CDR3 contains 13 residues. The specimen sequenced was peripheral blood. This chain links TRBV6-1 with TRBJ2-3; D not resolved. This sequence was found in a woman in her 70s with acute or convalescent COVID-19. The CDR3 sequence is CASSDRAIYTQYF. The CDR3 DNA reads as TGTGCCAGCAGTGATCGCGCCATCTATACGCAGTATTTT.